This is a list of T cell receptor beta chains from one sample in a study of brain metastases from non-small cell lung cancer. TCRdb keeps only in-frame clones here, not all; method: immunoSEQ multiplex PCR. The sample includes around 730 clones, about 90% seen only once; the top ten take approximately 7.9%. The sequencing sample was made of tumor-adjacent normal tissue. The receptors shown here come from a donor at least 40 years old with non-small cell lung cancer. CDR3s include the opening cysteine and the closing phenylalanine or tryptophan. A D gene is named only where the DNA matches it firmly. Size is stated for part of the rows, as once, few or many counts, or as a class when the clone is expanded.

v_gene,j_gene,abundance,d_gene,CDR3nt,CDR3aa
TRBV6-5,TRBJ2-1,once,NA,TGTGCCAGCAAGCGGTCCATTATCAATGAGCAGTTCTTC,CASKRSIINEQFF
TRBV18,TRBJ2-1,NA,TRBD2,TGTGCCAGCTCAGTCTCCGGGACTAGCGGCAATGAGCAGTTCTTC,CASSVSGTSGNEQFF
TRBV5-4,TRBJ2-7,NA,TRBD1,TGTGCCAGCAGCCGAGCCCCAACAGGGGGAAGTCACGAGCAGTACTTC,CASSRAPTGGSHEQYF
TRBV29-1,TRBJ2-7,once,NA,TGCAGCGTCCTGGGGGGCAACCACGAGCAGTACTTC,CSVLGGNHEQYF
TRBV5-1,TRBJ2-5,NA,NA,TGCGCCAGCAGTCCCGAGGGCAGGCGCCAAGAGACCCAGTACTTC,CASSPEGRRQETQYF
TRBV7-2,TRBJ1-1,once,TRBD1,TGTGCCAGCAGCTCATGGACAGGGTCCAACACTGAAGCTTTCTTT,CASSSWTGSNTEAFF
TRBV5-6,TRBJ2-7,NA,NA,TGTGCCAGCAGCTTCGGGGCAGTGTGGGAGCAGTACTTC,CASSFGAVWEQYF
TRBV5-6,TRBJ2-7,NA,NA,TGTGCCAGCAGCTTAGGGAACGAGCAGTACTTC,CASSLGNEQYF
TRBV11-2,TRBJ1-3,NA,NA,TGTGCCAGCAGCTTAGATCGGCAGGAATACCCAGTCACTGGAAACACCATATATTTT,CASSLDRQEYPVTGNTIYF
TRBV5-6,TRBJ2-7,NA,TRBD1,TGTGCCAGCACTAGTCCGGGACAGTACGAGCAGTACTTC,CASTSPGQYEQYF
TRBV5-5,TRBJ2-7,few,NA,TGTGCCAGCAGCTTTAAAACAGCCTCCTACGAGCAGTACTTC,CASSFKTASYEQYF
TRBV28,TRBJ1-3,NA,NA,TGTGCCAGCACCAGAACTGGTATCCGTGGAAACACCATATATTTT,CASTRTGIRGNTIYF
TRBV28,TRBJ2-7,once,TRBD2,TGTGCCAGCACTTTCGGGACTAGTCGCGAGCAGTACTTC,CASTFGTSREQYF
TRBV9,TRBJ2-1,NA,TRBD2,TGTGCCAGCAGCGTTGGGACTAGCGGGAAATGGGCTGAGCAGTTCTTC,CASSVGTSGKWAEQFF
TRBV18,TRBJ2-2,NA,NA,TGTGCCAGCTCACCACTATTGGACAAGGCGAACACCGGGGAGCTGTTTTTT,CASSPLLDKANTGELFF
TRBV7-3,TRBJ1-5,NA,NA,TGTGCCAGCAGCTTAACAGGAGGTAGCAATCAGCCCCAGCATTTT,CASSLTGGSNQPQHF
TRBV6-5,TRBJ1-5,NA,NA,TGTGCCAGCAGTTACTCCCGGGACGGAGGTCAGCCCCAGCATTTT,CASSYSRDGGQPQHF
TRBV6-5,TRBJ2-2,NA,NA,TGTGCCAGCAGTATGACCGGGGAGCTGTTTTTT,CASSMTGELFF
TRBV7-9,TRBJ1-1,NA,TRBD1,TGTGCCAGCAGCTTAGCGCTCGGGCCGGGACAGGGCCGCCTTGAAGCTTTCTTT,CASSLALGPGQGRLEAFF
TRBV9,TRBJ1-4,once,NA,TGTGCCAGCAGCGTAGAGGTACAGGGTACTGAAAAACTGTTTTTT,CASSVEVQGTEKLFF
TRBV3-1/TRBV3-2,TRBJ2-7,once,NA,TGTGCCAGCAGCCATTCTTGGTACGAGCAGTACTTC,CASSHSWYEQYF
TRBV19,TRBJ2-2,NA,TRBD1,TGTGCCAGTAGCCGGGCGCTATGGACAGGAGACACCGGGGAGCTATTTTTT,CASSRALWTGDTGELFF
TRBV4-1,TRBJ2-7,NA,NA,TGCGCCAGCAGCCAAGCGGGGCGGGGCTCCTACGAGCAGTACTTC,CASSQAGRGSYEQYF
TRBV27,TRBJ1-1,NA,NA,TGTGCCAGCAGTTCGGGGGGGAACACTGAAGCTTTCTTT,CASSSGGNTEAFF
TRBV25-1,TRBJ1-3,NA,NA,TGTGCCAGCAGTGATTCGACCAGATACTCTGGAAACACCATATATTTT,CASSDSTRYSGNTIYF
TRBV7-9,TRBJ2-1,once,TRBD2,TGTGCCAGCAGCTTACTAGCGGGAACTGGGGATGAGCAGTTCTTC,CASSLLAGTGDEQFF
TRBV7-9,TRBJ1-1,NA,NA,TGTGCCAGCCTAGAAACACTGAACACTGAAGCTTTCTTT,CASLETLNTEAFF
TRBV15,TRBJ1-2,NA,NA,TGTGCCACCAGCAGAGAACGTGGACAGAGAGTTGGCTACACCTTC,CATSRERGQRVGYTF
TRBV3-1/TRBV3-2,TRBJ2-1,NA,NA,TGTGCCAGCAGCCAACCCGGGGGGACAGGAAGCTACAATGAGCAGTTCTTC,CASSQPGGTGSYNEQFF
TRBV7-8,TRBJ1-4,NA,NA,TGTGCCAGCAGCTTAGGAGGTGGGGAGGAGGAAAAACTGTTTTTT,CASSLGGGEEEKLFF
TRBV28,TRBJ2-5,NA,TRBD1,TGTGCCAGCGGGACAGGGTACCAAGAGACCCAGTACTTC,CASGTGYQETQYF
TRBV4-1,TRBJ2-5,NA,NA,TGCGCCAGCAGCCAAGGGGAACTCCAAGAGACCCAGTACTTC,CASSQGELQETQYF
TRBV11-1,TRBJ2-5,NA,TRBD2,TGTGCCAGCAGCCACCCGGGACTAGCGGCTCAAGAGACCCAGTACTTC,CASSHPGLAAQETQYF
TRBV5-1,TRBJ2-3,NA,NA,TGCGCCAGCAGCCAGACTGGGACCTCCCCAGATACGCAGTATTTT,CASSQTGTSPDTQYF
TRBV19,TRBJ2-5,NA,NA,TGTGCCAGTAGACCAGTAGGGGGGTCTCCTCGAGAGACCCAGTACTTC,CASRPVGGSPRETQYF
TRBV27,TRBJ2-1,NA,NA,TGTGCCAGCAGTTTAGGGGTGAACAATGAGCAGTTCTTC,CASSLGVNNEQFF
TRBV21-1,TRBJ2-2,NA,NA,TGTGCCAGCGATCGACGCACCGGGGAGCTGTTTTTT,CASDRRTGELFF
TRBV6-5,TRBJ1-4,NA,NA,TGTGCCAGCAGGAATTTACAGGGCGGGGTTGAAAAACTGTTTTTT,CASRNLQGGVEKLFF